Following are 19 T cell receptor beta chains from one sample sequenced in a study of T cell changes during pregnancy in multiple sclerosis. Assay used: immunoSEQ multiplex PCR; TCRdb lists only in-frame clones, some missing. The sample has 60,000 to 70,000 clones; about 90% are singletons. The sample here was peripheral blood, taken in the third trimester of pregnancy. The origin of the receptors is a female donor in good health, enrolled as a control in a pregnancy study.

The rearrangement links TRBV4-2 to TRBJ2-1, with 8 bases fitting TRBD2. J lost 0 bases, V lost 2 bases, and 0 bases had no gene match. Germline V CDR1 and CDR2: LGHNA, YNFKEQ. The CDR3 has 15 residues. The CDR3 spells CASSQLAGSYNEQFF. The CDR3 DNA sequence: TGTGCCAGCAGCCAACTAGCGGGCTCCTACAATGAGCAGTTCTTC.

This clone came up once. The chain carries TRBV4-3 and TRBJ2-5, with D possibly TRBD1 on 5 matching bases. V lost 1 base, J lost 2 bases, and 5 bases lay in between. Germline V gene lookup returns CDR1 LGHNA and CDR2 YSLEER. This CDR3 has 13 residues. The CDR3 sequence: CASSQGQQETQYF. The CDR3, as DNA: TGCGCCAGCAGCCAAGGACAGCAAGAGACCCAGTACTTC.

This chain links TRBV7-2 with TRBJ2-2; 14 bases map to TRBD2. The V segment lost 5 bases and the J segment 1 base; nucleotides outside the gene matches: 3. The CDR3 totals 17 residues. The germline gives CDR1 SGHTA, CDR2 FQGNSA. The CDR3 reads CASSPGLAGGNTGELFF. In DNA, the CDR3 is TGTGCCAGCAGCCCCGGACTAGCGGGGGGGAACACCGGGGAGCTGTTTTTT.

This sequence joins TRBV19 and TRBJ2-4; TRBD1 matches 7 bases. CDR3 length equals 16 residues. From germline, CDR1 is LNHDA and CDR2 SQIVND (reference sequence). With V trimmed by 7 bases and J by 1 base, 10 bases remained unmatched. The chain's CDR3 is CASTDLRGQAKNIQYF. The CDR3 DNA sequence: TGTGCCAGTACCGACCTACGGGGACAGGCCAAAAACATTCAGTACTTC.

Only a few counts were recorded for this clone. The chain uses TRBV5-5 and TRBJ1-5; D remains unclear. The V gene lost 2 bases and the J gene lost 4 bases, with 7 bases spanning the gap. The germline V gene has CDR1 SGHKS and CDR2 YYEKEE (reference sequence). The CDR3 has 13 amino acids. DNA of the CDR3: TGTGCCAGCAGCTTTCAGGTGAATCAGCCCCAGCATTTT. As protein: CASSFQVNQPQHF.

V gene TRBV19 combines with J gene TRBJ1-5, with D hard to call. Trimming left V 2 bases short and J 4 bases short, with 9 bases between. The CDR3 covers 14 residues. Germline CDR1 reads LNHDA; CDR2 reads SQIVND (reference sequence). CDR3 nucleotide sequence: TGTGCCAGTAGTATAATGAGTCCTAATCAGCCCCAGCATTTT. Translating gives CASSIMSPNQPQHF.

The rearrangement joins TRBV19 to TRBJ1-2; D ambiguous. The CDR3 length is 14 residues. The germline V gene has CDR1 LNHDA and CDR2 SQIVND (reference sequence). Trimming took 8 bases from V and 5 from J, leaving 18 bases between them. CDR3: CASSKAVFGYGYTF. In nucleotides, the CDR3 is TGTGCCAGTTCAAAAGCGGTGTTTGGGTATGGCTACACCTTC.

The chain has TRBV9 and TRBJ1-1; D uncertain. Germline V lookup: CDR1 SGDLS, CDR2 YYNGEE. The CDR3 is 13 residues long. V was shortened by 2 bases and J by 8 bases, with 13 bases between the two germline ends. The CDR3 DNA sequence: TGTGCCAGCAGCGTGGGTGGTAGCGTCGAAGCTTTCTTT. Protein sequence: CASSVGGSVEAFF.

The rearrangement links TRBV2 to TRBJ2-3; 10 nucleotides align to TRBD1. CDR1 is SNHLY and CDR2 is FYNNEI in the germline V gene. J gave up 2 bases and V 3 bases, and 5 bases lay outside the gene matches. This CDR3 is 16 amino acids long. CDR3 loop: CASSDPGQGFTDTQYF. The DNA for the CDR3 is TGTGCCAGCAGTGATCCGGGACAGGGGTTCACAGATACGCAGTATTTT.

V and J are TRBV9 and TRBJ1-1; TRBD1 aligns across 7 bases. There are 15 residues in the CDR3. The junction had 6 bases not matched to a gene; V was cut back by 3 bases and J by 1 base. The germline CDR1 and CDR2 sequences are SGDLS and YYNGEE. CDR3 nucleotides: TGTGCCAGCAGCGGACAGACAGGGCGGAACACTGAAGCTTTCTTT. It codes for CASSGQTGRNTEAFF.

CDR3 sequence reads: CASTQTTYGYTF. Written as DNA, the CDR3 is TGTGCCAGCACCCAGACTACCTATGGCTACACCTTC. The genes are TRBV2 and TRBJ1-2; D unclear. This CDR3 has 12 amino acids. The V end lost 7 bases, the J end lost 4 bases, and 10 bases lay between the germline ends. CDR1 and CDR2 (germline): SNHLY, FYNNEI.

The chain is built from TRBV5-5 and TRBJ2-5; 10 bases are a match to TRBD1. Losses at the gene ends were 2 bases for V and 3 bases for J; bases not matched to a gene: 7. Germline values: CDR1 SGHKS, CDR2 YYEKEE (reference sequence). The length of the CDR3 is 16 residues. The CDR3 sequence: CASSFAPGTGEETQYF. Written as DNA, the CDR3 is TGTGCCAGCAGCTTCGCACCCGGGACAGGGGAAGAGACCCAGTACTTC.

The chain is built from TRBV14 and TRBJ1-1; possible D gene TRBD1, 6 bases. Trimming pared 7 bases from V and 0 bases from J, leaving 12 bases between. CDR1 is SGHDN and CDR2 is FVKESK in the germline V gene. This CDR3 spans 14 amino acids. The CDR3 loop reads CASKGELMNTEAFF. CDR3 sequence (DNA): TGTGCCAGCAAGGGGGAACTAATGAACACTGAAGCTTTCTTT.

This clone was counted a single time. CDR3 loop: CASSLAGVRQTQYF. Here the CDR3 DNA reads TGTGCCAGCAGCTTAGCAGGGGTTCGACAGACCCAGTACTTC. The rearrangement links TRBV7-2 to TRBJ2-5, with D perhaps matching TRBD1 (5 bases). The germline V gene encodes CDR1 SGHTA and CDR2 FQGNSA. The CDR3 runs to 14 residues. Trimming shortened V by 0 bases and J by 6 bases, and 11 bases separated the two germline ends.

The chain couples TRBV7-2 to TRBJ1-1; a possible D gene is TRBD1 (5 bases). The CDR3 has 17 amino acids. The germline V and J ends were trimmed by 0 bases and 0 bases, with 14 bases remaining between them. CDR1 is SGHTA, CDR2 FQGNSA, per germline. The CDR3 bases are TGTGCCAGCAGCTTAGCCTCCTTGACAGCCATGAACACTGAAGCTTTCTTT. It specifies CASSLASLTAMNTEAFF.

In this sample, this clone turned up once. The chain has TRBV27 and TRBJ2-7; 7 bases map to TRBD1. Germline-derived CDR1 and CDR2 are MNHEY and SMNVEV (reference sequence). The CDR3 has 15 residues. After removal of 0 bases from V and 0 bases from J, the junction contained 2 bases not matched to a gene. The CDR3 spells CASSLSWDSSYEQYF. The CDR3 DNA is TGTGCCAGCAGTTTATCTTGGGACAGCTCCTACGAGCAGTACTTC.

V usage is TRBV4-3 and J usage is TRBJ2-1; D is uncertain. The CDR3 is 16 amino acids. Per germline, CDR1 LGHNA and CDR2 YSLEER. V shed 0 bases and J shed 0 bases, with 9 bases lying between them. CDR3 sequence: CASSQDTLSSYNEQFF. The CDR3 DNA reads as TGCGCCAGCAGCCAAGATACCCTTAGCTCCTACAATGAGCAGTTCTTC.

The chain combines TRBV19 with TRBJ2-7; weak D call: TRBD2 (5 bases). Germline CDR1 is LNHDA and CDR2 is SQIVND (reference sequence). The germline V and J ends were trimmed by 5 bases and 0 bases, with 14 bases remaining between them. CDR3 length equals 15 residues. CDR3 coding DNA: TGTGCCAGTAGTGTTAGAGGAGGATACTCCTACGAGCAGTACTTC. It specifies CASSVRGGYSYEQYF.

The chain combines TRBV10-2 with TRBJ2-5; D is perhaps TRBD2 (6 bases). V lost 8 bases and J lost 5, with 12 bases in between. The CDR3 has 12 residues. Germline loops: CDR1 WSHSY, CDR2 SAAADI. CDR3 protein: CASGTLEETQYF. CDR3 bases: TGCGCCAGCGGGACTCTAGAGGAGACCCAGTACTTC.